The 15 T cell receptor beta chains reported below all come from one sample, sequenced in a study of blood T cell repertoires in COVID-19. Assay used: immunoSEQ multiplex PCR; TCRdb lists only in-frame clones, some missing. The top ten clones hold under 15% of a sample with under 45,000 clones, 70% to 90% of them seen once. Specimen: peripheral blood. These receptors originate from a human donor in a cohort sampled during active COVID-19.

The chain joins TRBV24-1 to TRBJ2-1, with 13 bases that match TRBD2. CDR1 KGHDR and CDR2 SFDVKD come from the germline V gene. CDR3 length: 17 amino acids. Trimming removed 4 bases from V and 4 bases from J; junction bases left unmatched: 6. For the CDR3, the DNA is TGTGCCACCAGTGACCCAGGACTAGCGGGGGTATACAATGAGCAGTTCTTC. It yields the protein CATSDPGLAGVYNEQFF.

The chain links TRBV5-1 to TRBJ1-4; TRBD1 agrees at 8 bases. This CDR3 region has 19 residues. Per germline, CDR1 SGHRS and CDR2 YFSETQ. V was pared by 2 bases and J by 2 bases, with 14 bases of the junction left unmatched. CDR3 in amino acids: CASSFTGGLNLGTNEKLFF. As DNA, the CDR3 is TGCGCCAGCAGCTTCACAGGGGGATTGAATTTAGGGACTAATGAAAAACTGTTTTTT.

This clone is judged medium-sized. The DNA for the CDR3 is TGTGCCAGGAACAGGGGAGGAAGGTCCGAGCAGTACTTC. Translated: CARNRGGRSEQYF. The genes are TRBV19 and TRBJ2-7; TRBD1 is a possible D gene (7 bases). The V gene lost 9 bases and the J gene lost 6 bases, with 18 bases spanning the gap. Germline V gives CDR1 LNHDA, CDR2 SQIVND (reference sequence). The CDR3 consists of 13 residues.

The V call is TRBV9, the J call TRBJ2-1, with 7 bases lining up with TRBD2. CDR1 is SGDLS and CDR2 is YYNGEE in the germline V gene. The CDR3 length is 15 residues. V lost 3 bases and J lost 10; bases outside the gene matches: 13. The CDR3 DNA follows: TGTGCCAGCAGCGAGTCAGGGAGGGTAACCGAGGAGCAGTTCTTC. Its translation: CASSESGRVTEEQFF.

The J gene is TRBJ2-1, the V gene TRBV5-1; 10 bases agree with TRBD2. CDR1 and CDR2 from the germline V gene are SGHRS and YFSETQ. CDR3 length: 14 amino acids. V shed 7 bases and J 4 bases; nucleotides not matched to a gene: 5. DNA for the CDR3: TGCGCCAGCGGGCTAGCGGGGGCGTACAATGAGCAGTTCTTC. Protein sequence: CASGLAGAYNEQFF.

The chain couples TRBV5-6 to TRBJ2-2, with no clear D. Germline V lookup: CDR1 SGHDT, CDR2 YYEEEE. This CDR3 spans 15 amino acids. The V end lost 2 bases, the J end lost 0 bases, and 8 bases lay between the germline ends. The chain's CDR3 is CASSFRTANTGELFF. CDR3 DNA sequence: TGTGCCAGCAGCTTTCGAACAGCGAACACCGGGGAGCTGTTTTTT.

This clone has just one count. The chain uses TRBV11-1 and TRBJ1-2, with 7 bases fitting TRBD1. The V and J ends lost 6 bases and 2 bases, in that order; junction bases with no gene match: 3. This CDR3 has 13 amino acids. Germline V lookup: CDR1 SGHAT, CDR2 FQDESV (reference sequence). The CDR3 protein is CASRETGNYGYTF. CDR3 sequence (DNA): TGTGCCAGCAGGGAGACAGGGAACTATGGCTACACCTTC.

This clone was seen a single time. The rearrangement uses TRBV11-2 and TRBJ2-3, with D uncertain. The germline gives CDR1 SGHAT, CDR2 FQNNGV. There are 13 residues in the CDR3. Trimming removed 1 base at V and 4 bases at J, with 6 bases between. CDR3 nucleotide sequence: TGTGCCAGCAGCTTAGTTCTTCCAGATACGCAGTATTTT. It encodes CASSLVLPDTQYF.

The chain couples TRBV11-3 to TRBJ2-5; weak D call: TRBD1 (6 bases). The germline V and J ends were trimmed by 5 bases and 6 bases, with 31 bases remaining between them. CDR1 and CDR2 from the germline V gene are SGHNT and YENEEA. The CDR3 totals 19 residues. The CDR3 is CASSPFRATGLENQKTQYF. In nucleotides, the CDR3 is TGTGCCAGCAGCCCGTTTCGCGCCACAGGGTTGGAGAATCAAAAGACCCAGTACTTC.

The chain joins TRBV4-3 to TRBJ2-7, with 7 bases fitting TRBD2. CDR1 is LGHNA and CDR2 is YSLEER in the germline V gene. The CDR3 sequence is 15 residues long. V lost 3 bases and J lost 2; bases outside the gene matches: 7. The DNA of the CDR3 is TGCGCCAGCAGCCATTCAACGGGGACTACCTACGAGCAGTACTTC. It yields the protein CASSHSTGTTYEQYF.

The chain links TRBV28 to TRBJ1-3; D possibly corresponds to TRBD1 (5 bases). The CDR3 is 15 amino acids. V lost 3 bases to trimming and J lost 9 bases, with 18 bases between them. Germline V gene sequence: CDR1 MDHEN, CDR2 SYDVKM. As DNA, the CDR3 is TGTGCCAGCAGTTTTTCAGGGCCGTACCTCGGCACCATATATTTT. It specifies CASSFSGPYLGTIYF.

This clone occurred once. The chain employs TRBV3-1 (or the pseudogene TRBV3-2) and TRBJ2-7; 9 bases map to TRBD1. The CDR3 extends over 14 amino acids. Germline CDR1 is LGHDT and CDR2 is YNNKEL (reference sequence). The ends lost 3 bases at V and 7 bases at J; junction bases unmatched: 7. CDR3 bases: TGTGCCAGCAGCCAGGGACAGGGTATGGGAGAGCAGTACTTC. This codes for CASSQGQGMGEQYF.

The V and J genes are TRBV7-2 and TRBJ1-2; tentative D call: TRBD1 (5 bases). The length of the CDR3 is 14 residues. V lost 1 base and J 7 bases, leaving 13 bases between the germline ends. CDR1 is SGHTA, CDR2 FQGNSA, per germline. CDR3 loop: CASSLEHPGVGYTF. Here the CDR3 DNA reads TGTGCCAGCAGCTTAGAACACCCGGGGGTTGGCTACACCTTC. Based on the CDR3 plus reference TRBV7-2 and TRBJ1-2, the full variable domain is GAGVSQSPSNKVTEKGKDVELRCDPISGHTALYWYRQSLGQGLEFLIYFQGNSAPDKSGLPSDRFSAERTGGSVSTLTIQRTQQEDSAVYLCASSLEHPGVGYTFGSGTRLTVV.

The chain has TRBV5-4 and TRBJ2-7; 10 bases map to TRBD1. In germline, CDR1 is SGHNT, CDR2 YYREEE (reference sequence). The V and J ends lost 4 bases and 5 bases, in that order; junction bases with no gene match: 0. The CDR3 contains 12 residues. CDR3 nucleotides: TGTGCCAGCAGCGGGACAGGGGACGAGCAGTACTTC. This translates into CASSGTGDEQYF. Combining the CDR3 with reference TRBV5-4 and TRBJ2-7 gives the whole variable domain ETGVTQSPTHLIKTRGQQVTLRCSSQSGHNTVSWYQQALGQGPQFIFQYYREEENGRGNFPPRFSGLQFPNYSSELNVNALELDDSALYLCASSGTGDEQYFGPGTRLTVT.

The chain combines TRBV21-1 with TRBJ2-3; TRBD1 reflects the table's D call only, with no check against the DNA. TRBV21-1 is shown as a pseudogene. This CDR3 contains 17 residues. The CDR3, as DNA: TGTGCCAGCAGCAAACTGCTCGGTCAACAGGGTTCAGATACGCAGTATTTT. Translated: CASSKLLGQQGSDTQYF.